This T cell receptor beta chain was sequenced for a study of OX40 agonist ivuxolimab in advanced cancers. Sequenced by immunoSEQ multiplex PCR; TCRdb stores in-frame clones only, minus some. The sample has about 28,000 clones; 90% are singletons. The CDR3 length is 15 residues. Germline V gene data show CDR1 as MNHEY and CDR2 as SVGAGI. V lost 2 bases, J lost 5 bases, and 15 bases lay in between. As concerns this clone: What it recognizes is unknown.

Study-wide points: Expanded clones were, on average, more numerous among CD8+ T cells than CD4+. Partial responders at 0.1-3.0 mg/kg had among the lowest clonal expansion.

The origin of this receptor is an adult with an advanced solid tumor such as melanoma, head and neck, liver or kidney cancer. The chain has TRBV6-5 and TRBJ2-5; weak D call: TRBD1 (8 bases). Sequenced here: CD4+ or CD8+ T cells sorted from blood, sampled in a trial of the OX40 agonist ivuxolimab. The CDR3 nucleotides read TGTGCCAGCAGTTACAGCGGGACAGGAGGGGAGACCCAGTACTTC. Translated: CASSYSGTGGETQYF.